Listed here are 6 T cell receptor beta chains from one sample, sequenced in a study of cytomegalovirus exposure and HLA in healthy donors. Vbeta (60) and Jbeta (13) primers were used in the PCR. TCRdb's copy holds only in-frame clones and misses some; the assay was immunoSEQ multiplex PCR. The data contain 35,000 to 45,000 clones, about four fifths of them singletons. Sequencing was performed on PBMCs. These TCRs come from a woman aged 40 to 50 in good health and CMV-seronegative.

This clone has a single count. The gene calls are TRBV5-6 and TRBJ2-4; D is ambiguous. Germline CDR1 is SGHDT and CDR2 is YYEEEE. The CDR3 loop spans 12 amino acids. Trimming left V 0 bases short and J 6 bases short, with 4 bases between. The CDR3 DNA follows: TGTGCCAGCAGCTTGGACAGAAACATTCAGTACTTC. This encodes CASSLDRNIQYF.

The gene calls are TRBV7-9 and TRBJ1-4; maybe TRBD1 (6 bases). Looked up from germline, CDR1 is SEHNR and CDR2 is FQNEAQ (reference sequence). Trimming cost V 0 bases and J 6 bases, with 11 bases left between them. This CDR3 comprises 15 residues. The chain's CDR3 is CASSLAGASDEKLFF. The CDR3 region has the DNA TGTGCCAGCAGCTTAGCGGGGGCCTCGGATGAAAAACTGTTTTTT.

This clone was observed once. The V and J genes are TRBV9 and TRBJ2-1; TRBD1 matches at 8 bases. Germline V CDR1 and CDR2: SGDLS, YYNGEE. J gave up 10 bases and V 3 bases, and 0 bases lay outside the gene matches. The CDR3 contains 11 residues. The CDR3 here is CASSAGGEQFF. In DNA, the CDR3 is TGTGCCAGCAGCGCAGGGGGCGAGCAGTTCTTC.

Only one count was recorded for this clone. This sequence joins TRBV7-6 and TRBJ2-5; D is undetermined. The CDR3 consists of 15 residues. Germline V CDR1 and CDR2: SGHVS, FNYEAQ. Trimming removed 3 bases at V and 3 bases at J, with 14 bases between. CDR3 in DNA: TGTGCCAGCAGCTTTCCTCGGAGCGCCAAAGAGACCCAGTACTTC. It is translated as CASSFPRSAKETQYF.

The chain combines TRBV2 with TRBJ1-1, with D unclear. Germline assignment: CDR1 SNHLY and CDR2 FYNNEI. This CDR3 is 13 amino acids long. The CDR3 is CAAGKERATEAFF. CDR3 coding DNA: TGTGCAGCTGGCAAGGAGAGGGCGACTGAAGCTTTCTTT.

The chain carries TRBV7-9 and TRBJ2-5; 7 bases agree with TRBD1. V trimming: 0 bases; J trimming: 7 bases; junction bases outside the gene matches: 11. The CDR3 has 16 amino acids. Germline V gene sequence: CDR1 SEHNR, CDR2 FQNEAQ (reference sequence). CDR3 DNA sequence: TGTGCCAGCAGCTTAGCGCAAGAAGGGGGCGCGGGGACCCAGTACTTC. Amino acid sequence: CASSLAQEGGAGTQYF.